Included here is one T cell receptor (beta chain) sequence, with context. TCRdb reprocessed the 5' RACE reads and stores each CDR3 protein as one record, lacking DNA. Its clone listing holds about 460,000 distinct CDR3 sequences. This sample stems from a study of T cells expressing NK-cell markers. Per the germline V gene, CDR1 is LNHNV and CDR2 is YYDKDF (reference sequence). This CDR3 is 15 amino acids long. The sample taken for sequencing was blood T cells: a sorted CD56 or NKG2C T cell subset, CD4+ or CD8+ T cells, or bulk PBMC T cells (not recorded which). J is TRBJ2-5 and V is TRBV15; TCRdb indicates TRBD2, and absent DNA this call remains unverified. This clonotype was sampled from a woman in her forties or fifties in good health. CDR3 in amino acids: CATRSDAGTQETQYF.